This paragraph covers one T cell receptor beta chain sequence. Its target is not known. The treatment denotes: around 19 received Ad26.COV2.S at low or high dose, single or two shots; 5 received placebo; per-sample allocation not given. The samples were gathered on day 63 after the first injection of vaccine or placebo. This record belongs to a study of Ad26.COV2.S vaccination and SARS-CoV-2 variants. Libraries were prepared by immunoSEQ multiplex PCR; TCRdb keeps only in-frame clonotypes and omits some of them. Of more than 300,000 clones in the sample, 85% were seen once. Study findings and constraints: From the TCR breadth and depth analyses, total T cell responses may have been underestimated.

The receptor's source is a person aged 18-65 years who received the Ad26.COV2.S COVID-19 vaccine or a placebo. The source material was peripheral blood, sampled in a trial of Ad26.COV2.S vaccine versus placebo.

CDR3 DNA sequence: TGCGCCAGCAGTGTAAGACAGGGGGACCAAGAGACCCAGTACTTC. Its protein is CASSVRQGDQETQYF. J is TRBJ2-5 and V is TRBV10-1, with 9 bases lining up with TRBD1. V was pared by 4 bases and J by 0 bases, with 3 bases of the junction left unmatched. Germline CDR1 reads WNHNN; CDR2 reads SYGVQD (reference sequence). This CDR3 is built from 15 residues.